These 22 T cell receptor beta chains were all obtained from the same sample, sequenced in a study of Tregs in tolerant kidney transplant recipients. The table came from immunoSEQ multiplex PCR; TCRdb's copy has only in-frame clones and leaves some out. The data hold 50,000 to 80,000 clones, with 95% to 98% observed a single time. The sample here was Tregs from blood, taken before the transplant. These receptors originate from a human donor who received a combined kidney and bone marrow transplant.

The chain combines TRBV2 with TRBJ1-1; D uncertain. V dropped 4 bases and J dropped 6 bases, with 12 bases sitting between them. CDR3 length: 13 amino acids. Looked up from germline, CDR1 is SNHLY and CDR2 is FYNNEI. The CDR3 nucleotides are TGTGCCAGCAGTGTCAGACCGAGGGCTGAAGCTTTCTTT. Its translation is CASSVRPRAEAFF. The full variable domain, its missing parts supplied by reference TRBV2 and TRBJ1-1, is EPEVTQTPSHQVTQMGQEVILRCVPISNHLYFYWYRQILGQKVEFLVSFYNNEISEKSEIFDDQFSVERPDGSNFTLKIRSTKLEDSAMYFCASSVRPRAEAFFGQGTRLTVV.

J is TRBJ2-7 and V is TRBV19; the D gene is possibly TRBD2 (6 bases). CDR1 LNHDA and CDR2 SQIVND come from the germline V gene (reference sequence). This CDR3 is 19 amino acids long. V was clipped by 4 bases and J by 3 bases, with 28 bases between them. DNA of the CDR3: TGTGCCAGTAGTAAACGTACAACGGGGGAAGGGATTTTGAACTACGAGCAGTACTTC. This codes for CASSKRTTGEGILNYEQYF.

The chain recombines TRBV27 with TRBJ2-7; TRBD2 matches at 16 bases. This CDR3 region has 17 residues. V trimming: 7 bases; J trimming: 4 bases; junction bases outside the gene matches: 10. Germline V gives CDR1 MNHEY, CDR2 SMNVEV (reference sequence). In DNA form, the CDR3 reads TGTGCCAGCACCTCATCGGGACTAGCGGGGGGGCCGTACGAGCAGTACTTC. It yields the protein CASTSSGLAGGPYEQYF.

The chain is built from TRBV19 and TRBJ1-6; TRBD1 is a possible D gene (6 bases). The CDR3 is 14 residues long. Germline CDR1 reads LNHDA; CDR2 reads SQIVND (reference sequence). V lost 5 bases and J lost 10, with 15 bases in between. CDR3 protein: CASSPQGIGSPLHF. In nucleotides, the CDR3 is TGTGCCAGTAGTCCTCAGGGGATCGGGTCACCCCTCCACTTT.

This clone was recorded once. CDR3 sequence reads: CASRTGTDHSGYTF. As DNA, the CDR3 is TGTGCCAGTAGGACCGGGACAGACCACTCTGGCTACACCTTC. The chain has TRBV19 and TRBJ1-2; the match to TRBD1 covers 7 bases. The CDR3 sequence is 14 residues long. The germline CDR1 and CDR2 sequences are LNHDA and SQIVND (reference sequence). J was trimmed by 7 bases and V by 6 bases; bases with no gene match: 11.

In its sample, this clone was seen once. The chain uses TRBV6-9 and TRBJ1-3, with 9 bases identical to TRBD1. Germline V CDR1 and CDR2: MNHGY, SVAAGI. J gave up 6 bases and V 2 bases, and 8 bases lay outside the gene matches. This CDR3 has 16 amino acids. The CDR3: CASSYPTDRGVNTIYF. The CDR3 DNA sequence: TGTGCCAGCAGTTATCCCACGGACAGGGGAGTAAACACCATATATTTT.

This sequence joins TRBV2 and TRBJ1-6, with D possibly matching TRBD1 (5 bases). This CDR3 contains 15 residues. Trimming cost V 6 bases and J 5 bases, with 14 bases left between them. Germline V gene sequence: CDR1 SNHLY, CDR2 FYNNEI. The DNA of the CDR3 is TGTGCCAGCAGCCCCGACAGATTTGATAATTCACCCCTCCACTTT. Amino acids: CASSPDRFDNSPLHF.

V gene TRBV7-2 combines with J gene TRBJ2-5, with TRBD2 matching over 11 bases. The length of the CDR3 is 15 residues. CDR1 and CDR2 (germline): SGHTA, FQGNSA. Trimming cost V 5 bases and J 1 base; bases outside gene matches: 3. The CDR3 reads CASSRGLAVQETQYF. In nucleotides, the CDR3 is TGTGCCAGCAGCCGGGGACTAGCGGTCCAAGAGACCCAGTACTTC.

As for this clone: This same CDR3 is encoded by further DNA sequences in the sample. The rearrangement links TRBV5-1 to TRBJ2-2; TRBD2 matches 11 bases. J gave up 2 bases and V 2 bases, and 2 bases lay outside the gene matches. Germline-derived CDR1 and CDR2 are SGHRS and YFSETQ. The CDR3 runs to 16 residues. The CDR3 region is CASSLLAGANTGELFF. CDR3 bases: TGCGCCAGCAGCTTACTAGCGGGGGCAAACACCGGGGAGCTGTTTTTT. The entire variable domain, with the rest obtained from reference TRBV5-1 and TRBJ2-2, is as follows: KAGVTQTPRYLIKTRGQQVTLSCSPISGHRSVSWYQQTPGQGLQFLFEYFSETQRNKGNFPGRFSGRQFSNSRSEMNVSTLELGDSALYLCASSLLAGANTGELFFGEGSRLTVL.

This chain links TRBV10-2 with TRBJ1-2; 9 positions agree with TRBD1. The CDR3 has 13 residues. Per the germline V gene, CDR1 is WSHSY and CDR2 is SAAADI. The trim removed 7 bases at V and 6 bases at J, leaving 6 bases unmatched. CDR3 bases: TGCGCCAGCACCCGGACAGGGGAGCATGGCTACACCTTC. Protein sequence: CASTRTGEHGYTF.

The chain employs TRBV15 and TRBJ1-1; D gene ambiguous. The CDR3 has 14 residues. Per the germline V gene, CDR1 is LNHNV and CDR2 is YYDKDF (reference sequence). Trimming left V 9 bases short and J 6 bases short, with 20 bases between. DNA for the CDR3: TGTGCCACGTGTCGCGGGAACGTGGTCGCTGAAGCTTTCTTT. This gives the protein CATCRGNVVAEAFF.

The chain is built from TRBV2 and TRBJ1-2; 8 bases are a match to TRBD1. The length of the CDR3 is 13 residues. Per the germline V gene, CDR1 is SNHLY and CDR2 is FYNNEI. V was clipped by 6 bases and J by 3 bases; unmatched bases: 3. This chain's CDR3 is CASSSGGDYGYTF. DNA for the CDR3: TGTGCCAGCAGCTCAGGGGGCGACTATGGCTACACCTTC. Variable domain in full (rest from reference TRBV2 and TRBJ1-2): EPEVTQTPSHQVTQMGQEVILRCVPISNHLYFYWYRQILGQKVEFLVSFYNNEISEKSEIFDDQFSVERPDGSNFTLKIRSTKLEDSAMYFCASSSGGDYGYTFGSGTRLTVV.

The chain couples TRBV11-3 to TRBJ2-3; D is perhaps TRBD2 (5 bases). The CDR3 is 16 residues long. CDR1 SGHNT and CDR2 YENEEA come from the germline V gene. The V end was cut by 4 bases, the J end by 4 bases, with 18 bases between. CDR3 sequence: CASSYSTTPRPDTQYF. CDR3 in DNA: TGTGCCAGCAGCTATTCGACTACCCCCAGGCCAGATACGCAGTATTTT. The complete variable domain, with remaining parts taken from reference TRBV11-3 and TRBJ2-3, reads EAGVVQSPRYKIIEKKQPVAFWCNPISGHNTLYWYLQNLGQGPELLIRYENEEAVDDSQLPKDRFSAERLKGVDSTLKIQPAELGDSAVYLCASSYSTTPRPDTQYFGPGTRLTVL.

This chain connects TRBV7-2 to TRBJ2-7; D gene unclear. The germline V gene encodes CDR1 SGHTA and CDR2 FQGNSA. The CDR3 runs to 14 residues. Trimming took off 5 bases at V and 5 bases at J, with 16 bases between the two ends. This CDR3 reads CASSPYSSAHEQYF. The CDR3 DNA reads as TGTGCCAGCAGCCCCTACTCGTCAGCGCACGAGCAGTACTTC.

This CDR3 is CASSLGPGGTAGYTF. As DNA, the CDR3 is TGCGCCAGCAGCTTGGGTCCAGGGGGCACAGCTGGCTACACCTTC. V is TRBV5-1 and J is TRBJ1-2, with 8 bases that match TRBD1. The CDR3 is 15 amino acids. V lost 0 bases to trimming and J lost 7 bases; unmatched junction nucleotides: 8. Per the germline V gene, CDR1 is SGHRS and CDR2 is YFSETQ.

The chain has TRBV4-2 and TRBJ2-5; TRBD2 aligns across 12 bases. CDR1 is LGHNA and CDR2 is YNFKEQ in the germline V gene. V dropped 1 base and J dropped 5; count of bases not matched to a gene: 5. The CDR3 length is 16 residues. This CDR3 reads CASSQGLAGGRETQYF. The CDR3 DNA sequence: TGTGCCAGCAGCCAAGGGCTAGCGGGGGGGCGGGAGACCCAGTACTTC.

The chain employs TRBV19 and TRBJ2-1, with 11 bases lining up with TRBD2. Trimming at V came to 4 bases and at J to 10 bases, leaving 9 bases not matched to a gene. The germline V gene encodes CDR1 LNHDA and CDR2 SQIVND (reference sequence). The CDR3 contains 15 residues. The CDR3 region is CASSTLAGGPLEQFF. The CDR3 DNA is TGTGCCAGTAGTACCCTAGCGGGAGGACCGTTAGAGCAGTTCTTC.

The V call is TRBV20-1, the J call TRBJ1-1, with D possibly being TRBD1 (6 bases). V was clipped by 1 base and J by 11 bases, with 11 bases between them. The germline V gene encodes CDR1 DFQATT and CDR2 SNEGSKA (reference sequence). The length of the CDR3 is 11 residues. CDR3 protein: CSARVQGRAFF. The CDR3 coding sequence is TGCAGTGCTAGAGTACAGGGTCGGGCTTTCTTT.

CDR3 protein: CSVLRGNTEAFF. Written as DNA, the CDR3 is TGCAGCGTCCTCCGGGGGAACACTGAAGCTTTCTTT. The chain carries TRBV29-1 and TRBJ1-1, with D uncertain. This CDR3 has 12 amino acids. Germline-derived CDR1 and CDR2 are SQVTM and ANQGSEA. Trimming removed 6 bases at V and 1 base at J, with 9 bases between.

This chain joins TRBV16 and TRBJ1-2, with D possibly being TRBD1 (5 bases). Trimming took off 6 bases at V and 7 bases at J, with 9 bases between the two ends. The CDR3 has 11 amino acids. The germline V gene has CDR1 KGHSY and CDR2 FQNENV. This chain's CDR3 is CASSLQGGYTF. CDR3 nucleotides: TGTGCCAGCAGTCTTCAGGGTGGCTACACCTTC.

This chain uses TRBV11-3 with TRBJ2-2; 9 positions match TRBD2. Germline V CDR1 and CDR2: SGHNT, YENEEA. The CDR3 is made up of 14 amino acids. Losses at the gene ends were 7 bases for V and 7 bases for J; bases not matched to a gene: 7. The CDR3 DNA reads TGTGCCAGCATCGGTCTAGCGGGAAGCGGGGAGCTGTTTTTT. It is translated as CASIGLAGSGELFF.

The chain uses TRBV30 and TRBJ1-6, with D possibly being TRBD1 (6 bases). Trimming took off 4 bases at V and 12 bases at J, with 22 bases between the two ends. The CDR3 sequence is 15 residues long. The germline V gene encodes CDR1 GTSNPN and CDR2 SVGIG (reference sequence). CDR3 coding DNA: TGTGCCTGGACTCGAACAGGGTCTAAACCTCTACCCCTCCACTTT. This codes for CAWTRTGSKPLPLHF.